Following are 14 T cell receptor beta chains from one sample sequenced in a study of shared clonotypes between healthy human individuals. The naive CD8 subset, CD45RO-negative cells positively selected for CCR7, excluded terminally differentiated effector memory CD45RA+ cells. Profiled with immunoSEQ multiplex PCR; TCRdb holds only in-frame clones, not every one. Among about 2.1 million clones, just over 90% were seen once, and the ten largest hold more than 1.5%. Specimen: naive CD8+ T cells from PBMCs. These receptors came from a man younger than 35 in good health. Some clones in this sample may be carry-over from other donors' samples.

The rearrangement links TRBV19 to TRBJ2-7, with 7 nucleotides matching TRBD1. The CDR3 is 16 amino acids. The junction had 11 bases not matched to a gene; V was cut back by 4 bases and J by 2 bases. CDR1 is LNHDA and CDR2 is SQIVND in the germline V gene (reference sequence). The CDR3 protein is CASSNGQAQVTYEQYF. In DNA form, the CDR3 reads TGTGCCAGTAGTAACGGACAGGCCCAGGTCACCTACGAGCAGTACTTC.

V is TRBV25-1 and J is TRBJ1-2; maybe TRBD1 (5 bases). The germline CDR1 and CDR2 sequences are MGHDK and SYGVNS. V dropped 7 bases and J dropped 3 bases, with 18 bases sitting between them. CDR3 length equals 15 residues. In DNA form, the CDR3 reads TGTGCCAGCATGGGGCAGGTAGGGGCTTACTATGGCTACACCTTC. Translated, it gives CASMGQVGAYYGYTF.

The V gene is TRBV6-1, the J gene TRBJ1-1; no clear D. This CDR3 region has 16 residues. CDR1 and CDR2 from the germline V gene are MNHNS and SASEGT. The V and J ends lost 4 bases and 4 bases respectively, with 19 bases between them. The CDR3 DNA is TGTGCCAGCAGTGTCGGCCAGACCTATGTGGGCACTGAAGCTTTCTTT. This translates into CASSVGQTYVGTEAFF.

The rearrangement uses TRBV27 and TRBJ1-1; D perhaps matches TRBD1 (6 bases). V was clipped by 6 bases and J by 3 bases, with 20 bases between them. Germline values: CDR1 MNHEY, CDR2 SMNVEV (reference sequence). This CDR3 is 16 amino acids long. The CDR3 loop reads CASSPRGAMMDTEAFF. In DNA, the CDR3 is TGTGCCAGCAGCCCAAGGGGGGCGATGATGGACACTGAAGCTTTCTTT.

The chain joins TRBV2 to TRBJ2-3, with D perhaps given as TRBD1 or TRBD2 (5 bases each). The CDR3 sequence is 14 residues long. Per germline, CDR1 SNHLY and CDR2 FYNNEI. The germline V and J ends were trimmed by 2 bases and 5 bases, with 11 bases remaining between them. CDR3 nucleotide sequence: TGTGCCAGCAGTGAAATTATGGGGGAAGATACGCAGTATTTT. Encoded protein: CASSEIMGEDTQYF.

The chain recombines TRBV7-9 with TRBJ1-2; D perhaps matches TRBD1 (6 bases). Germline values: CDR1 SEHNR, CDR2 FQNEAQ (reference sequence). Between the trimmed V and J ends, which lost 4 bases and 6 bases, there was a span of 15 bases. The CDR3 consists of 14 residues. DNA of the CDR3: TGTGCCAGCAGCTCCCTAGACAGGACCAATGGCTACACCTTC. Amino acids: CASSSLDRTNGYTF.

V gene TRBV7-9 combines with J gene TRBJ1-1; 9 bases fit TRBD1. The CDR3 runs 15 residues. After removal of 5 bases from V and 2 bases from J, the junction contained 6 bases not matched to a gene. Germline-derived CDR1 and CDR2 are SEHNR and FQNEAQ (reference sequence). CDR3 in DNA: TGTGCCAGCAGCCCGGACAGGGGAGAAAACACTGAAGCTTTCTTT. This codes for CASSPDRGENTEAFF.

The chain uses TRBV14 and TRBJ1-1, with D unclear. The CDR3 extends over 12 amino acids. Germline V gene data show CDR1 as SGHDN and CDR2 as FVKESK. V was cut by 3 bases and J by 3 bases, with 5 bases left in between. This chain's CDR3 is CASSHPDTEAFF. The CDR3 bases are TGTGCCAGCAGCCATCCCGACACTGAAGCTTTCTTT.

This sequence joins TRBV15 and TRBJ2-1; possibly TRBD2 for D (5 bases). This CDR3 has 15 residues. Germline lookup yields CDR1 LNHNV and CDR2 YYDKDF (reference sequence). Between the trimmed V and J ends, which lost 5 bases and 5 bases, there was a span of 16 bases. The DNA for the CDR3 is TGTGCCACCAGCCCCCGGGGTTCGCCCAACAATGAGCAGTTCTTC. This gives the protein CATSPRGSPNNEQFF.

CDR3 DNA: TGTGCCAGCAGTTTTGGGGGGGACGGAGAGACCCAGTACTTC. Protein sequence: CASSFGGDGETQYF. This chain connects TRBV28 to TRBJ2-5; 7 bases line up with TRBD2. The CDR3 is 14 amino acids. Looked up from germline, CDR1 is MDHEN and CDR2 is SYDVKM. The J segment lost 4 bases and the V segment lost 3 bases, leaving 5 bases of the junction unmatched.

The chain combines TRBV27 with TRBJ2-7; D could derive from TRBD1 or TRBD2 (7 bases each). This CDR3 region has 13 residues. The ends were cut back, 8 bases at V and 6 bases at J, with 17 bases in the middle. CDR1 is MNHEY, CDR2 SMNVEV, per germline (reference sequence). The CDR3 nucleotides read TGTGCCAGCCAGACAGGGCCGGGGGGCGAGCAGTACTTC. Encoded protein: CASQTGPGGEQYF.

The chain carries TRBV7-3 and TRBJ1-1; weak D call: TRBD1 (6 bases). This CDR3 is built from 13 residues. In germline, CDR1 is SGHTA, CDR2 FQGTGA. Trimming shortened V by 5 bases and J by 10 bases, and 17 bases separated the two germline ends. The CDR3 here is CASSMDSGDTAFF. The CDR3 region has the DNA TGTGCCAGCAGCATGGACAGCGGGGATACAGCTTTCTTT.

This clone was found once. V is TRBV27 and J is TRBJ1-2, with 8 bases matching TRBD1. The V and J ends lost 2 bases and 8 bases, in that order; junction bases with no gene match: 13. The CDR3 extends over 16 amino acids. Germline CDR1 is MNHEY and CDR2 is SMNVEV (reference sequence). Written as DNA, the CDR3 is TGTGCCAGCAGTTTAGTCGCCCAGGGGGCTGTATTAGGCTACACCTTC. Amino acids: CASSLVAQGAVLGYTF.

The chain uses TRBV4-1 and TRBJ1-1, with 9 bases lining up with TRBD1. The germline gives CDR1 MGHRA, CDR2 YSYEKL. The CDR3 length is 14 residues. Germline trimming cut 4 bases from V and 11 bases from J; bases unmatched to any gene: 11. The CDR3 region is CASSRHTGGKMAFF. DNA of the CDR3: TGCGCCAGCAGCCGCCATACAGGGGGCAAAATGGCTTTCTTT.